This TCR beta chain comes out of a study of blood T cell repertoires in COVID-19. In this sample, this clone turned up a few times. Trimming stripped 6 bases from V and 11 bases from J, with 14 bases between. This CDR3 comprises 13 residues. The germline V gene encodes CDR1 SNHLY and CDR2 FYNNEI. Original handling: Reference gene primers were amplified, and this amplification served to estimate nucleated cell counts. Sequencing used immunoSEQ multiplex PCR; TCRdb keeps in-frame clones, though not all of them. Clone size and V and J calls were adopted from that table, with D and trimming inferred from the DNA. The sample holds about 78,000 clones, 60% to 85% seen once.

This chain connects TRBV2 to TRBJ1-6, with D possibly TRBD1 on 6 matching bases. Material: peripheral blood. The TCR was taken from a human donor in a cohort sampled during active COVID-19. The CDR3 protein is CASRRDIGTPLHF. The DNA for the CDR3 is TGTGCCAGCAGACGGGACATAGGAACACCCCTCCACTTT.